The TCR beta chain described here comes from a study of cytomegalovirus exposure and HLA in healthy donors. Study-wide background: Most genotyped donors, approximately 81% of more than 300, had Caucasian-associated genetic ancestry. General observations from the study: Data from an earlier analysis indicated that most TCR beta V segments were productive either about 90% or about 30% of the time.

In the case of this clone: The antigen is undetermined.

Primers: 60 Vbeta forward and 13 Jbeta reverse. The data were produced by immunoSEQ multiplex PCR, yet TCRdb's version contains in-frame clones alone and is incomplete. The sample shows 100,000 to 120,000 clones, roughly 80% of them seen only once. This CDR3 comprises 13 residues. CDR1 SEHNR and CDR2 FQNEAQ come from the germline V gene (reference sequence). Between the trimmed V and J ends, which lost 5 bases and 1 base, there was a span of 8 bases. This receptor was obtained from a woman in her 30s in good health and CMV-seropositive. This rearrangement joins TRBV7-9 to TRBJ1-1, with a weak D call TRBD1 (5 bases). Material for sequencing was PBMCs. This CDR3 reads CASSPQGNTEAFF. CDR3 nucleotides: TGTGCCAGCAGCCCCCAGGGGAACACTGAAGCTTTCTTT. The full variable domain, rest sourced from reference TRBV7-9 and TRBJ1-1, is DTGVSQNPRHKITKRGQNVTFRCDPISEHNRLYWYRQTLGQGPEFLTYFQNEAQLEKSRLLSDRFSAERPKGSFSTLEIQRTEQGDSAMYLCASSPQGNTEAFFGQGTRLTVV.